This T cell receptor (beta chain) was identified in a study of cytomegalovirus exposure and HLA in healthy donors. Overall study results and limits: It was found in a later analysis that first-cohort TCR clusters tended to co-occur in the approximately 130 validation repertoires.

Libraries were prepared by immunoSEQ multiplex PCR; TCRdb keeps only in-frame clonotypes and omits some of them. The sample holds roughly 130,000 clones, less than 90% seen once. This clone came up once. Antigen: not known. The CDR3 is made up of 16 amino acids. Germline CDR1 is MNHEY and CDR2 is SMNVEV (reference sequence). With 2 bases clipped from V and 5 bases from J, the junction kept 11 bases outside the gene matches. The sample consisted of PBMCs. The chain combines TRBV27 with TRBJ2-7; TRBD2 agrees at 8 bases. This sequence was found in a man between 18 and 29 years old in good health and CMV-seronegative. The DNA of the CDR3 is TGTGCCAGCAGTTTACAGCGGGAGAGTGATTTCCACGAGCAGTACTTC. It encodes CASSLQRESDFHEQYF.